Listed below are T cell receptor beta chains from one sample, sequenced in a study of blood T cell repertoires in COVID-19. The method was immunoSEQ multiplex PCR; TCRdb's version includes in-frame clones alone and lacks a portion of them. The sample consists of 45,000 to 50,000 clones, 80% to 90% of them appearing once. The specimen sequenced was peripheral blood. Source of these receptors: a woman of 80 years or more with COVID-19, enrolled during active disease. CDR3s include the opening cysteine and the closing phenylalanine or tryptophan. D genes are given only for firm matches. Clone size is not always given. Where it is, it says once, few, many or a class for expanded clones.

clone_size: -; v_call: TRBV5-4; j_call: TRBJ2-2; d_call: TRBD1; cdr3_nt: TGTGCCAGCAGCCCCACAGGGGGCGCGACCACCGGGGAGCTGTTTTTT; cdr3_aa: CASSPTGGATTGELFF
clone_size: -; v_call: TRBV28; j_call: TRBJ2-7; d_call: -; cdr3_nt: TGTGCCAGCAGTTTGCGACAGGTAACCTACGAGCAGTACTTC; cdr3_aa: CASSLRQVTYEQYF
clone_size: -; v_call: TRBV6-2/TRBV6-3; j_call: TRBJ2-5; d_call: -; cdr3_nt: TGTGCCAGCAGTTATACGGGCGGCGGAGGTGAGACCCAGTACTTC; cdr3_aa: CASSYTGGGGETQYF
clone_size: -; v_call: TRBV7-9; j_call: TRBJ1-5; d_call: TRBD1; cdr3_nt: TGTGCCAGCAGCTCGGGACAGGACCTTTGGCCCCAGCATTTT; cdr3_aa: CASSSGQDLWPQHF
clone_size: once; v_call: TRBV3-1/TRBV3-2; j_call: TRBJ2-7; d_call: TRBD2; cdr3_nt: TGTGCCAGCAGCCAAGATTGGGGGGGGACTAGCTACGAGCAGTACTTC; cdr3_aa: CASSQDWGGTSYEQYF
clone_size: -; v_call: TRBV19; j_call: TRBJ1-5; d_call: -; cdr3_nt: TGTGCCAGTAGTGGCAATTGGAGGGGCAATCAGCCCCAGCATTTT; cdr3_aa: CASSGNWRGNQPQHF
clone_size: -; v_call: TRBV2; j_call: TRBJ2-1; d_call: -; cdr3_nt: TGTGCCAGCAGCGACAGAGGAGGGGAGCAGTTCTTC; cdr3_aa: CASSDRGGEQFF
clone_size: once; v_call: TRBV7-2; j_call: TRBJ2-7; d_call: -; cdr3_nt: TGTGCCAGCAGTCCAGGCGGGCCCAAGAGAGACTACGAGCAGTACTTC; cdr3_aa: CASSPGGPKRDYEQYF
clone_size: -; v_call: TRBV6-6; j_call: TRBJ2-5; d_call: TRBD2; cdr3_nt: TGTGCCAGCAGTTACTATCCTAGCGGGGGGGGAGAGACCCAGTACTTC; cdr3_aa: CASSYYPSGGGETQYF
clone_size: -; v_call: TRBV19; j_call: TRBJ2-1; d_call: -; cdr3_nt: TGTGCCAGTAGTCACCTTGGTAGCTCCTCCTCCTACAATGAGCAGTTCTTC; cdr3_aa: CASSHLGSSSSYNEQFF
clone_size: -; v_call: TRBV12-5; j_call: TRBJ2-1; d_call: TRBD1; cdr3_nt: TGTGCTAGTGGTTTGCAATCCGGGACAGCTCAGTTCTTC; cdr3_aa: CASGLQSGTAQFF
clone_size: -; v_call: TRBV7-9; j_call: TRBJ1-2; d_call: -; cdr3_nt: TGTGCCAGCAGCAGGGACTCAAAGGGGGGCTACACCTTC; cdr3_aa: CASSRDSKGGYTF
clone_size: once; v_call: TRBV25-1; j_call: TRBJ1-1; d_call: TRBD1; cdr3_nt: TGTGCCAGCAGTGAATATTTCGGAGGGGGCGTCGGTGAAGCTTTCTTT; cdr3_aa: CASSEYFGGGVGEAFF
clone_size: -; v_call: TRBV5-1; j_call: TRBJ2-3; d_call: -; cdr3_nt: TGCGCCAGCAGCCCAACCCGGACTAGCACAGATACGCAGTATTTT; cdr3_aa: CASSPTRTSTDTQYF
clone_size: -; v_call: TRBV12-2; j_call: TRBJ1-5; d_call: -; cdr3_nt: TGTGCAAGTCGCACCCCCGACAGGGGCGGAGGGCCCCAGCATTTT; cdr3_aa: CASRTPDRGGGPQHF
clone_size: once; v_call: TRBV10-3; j_call: TRBJ2-5; d_call: TRBD2; cdr3_nt: TGTGCCATCGCAGCGGGCAGCGGGGGGGAGACCCAGTACTTC; cdr3_aa: CAIAAGSGGETQYF
clone_size: -; v_call: TRBV29-1; j_call: TRBJ1-2; d_call: -; cdr3_nt: TGCAGCGTTGGGCAGGACTATGGCTACACCTTC; cdr3_aa: CSVGQDYGYTF
clone_size: -; v_call: TRBV3-1/TRBV3-2; j_call: TRBJ2-3; d_call: TRBD2; cdr3_nt: TGTGCCAGCAGCCAAGCGCTAGCGGGCACAGATACGCAGTATTTT; cdr3_aa: CASSQALAGTDTQYF
clone_size: once; v_call: TRBV6-1; j_call: TRBJ1-2; d_call: TRBD1; cdr3_nt: TGTGCCAGCAGTGAGCCGAGGGGGCGTTCTGGCTACACCTTC; cdr3_aa: CASSEPRGRSGYTF
clone_size: -; v_call: TRBV7-9; j_call: TRBJ2-1; d_call: TRBD1; cdr3_nt: TGTGCCAGCAGCTTAGCGGGGCAGGGGGCCTCCAATGAGCAGTTCTTC; cdr3_aa: CASSLAGQGASNEQFF
clone_size: -; v_call: TRBV5-8; j_call: TRBJ2-7; d_call: -; cdr3_nt: TGTGCCAGCAGCTTGGAGACAAAGGGGTCCCACGAGCAGTACTTC; cdr3_aa: CASSLETKGSHEQYF
clone_size: -; v_call: TRBV6-4; j_call: TRBJ1-6; d_call: -; cdr3_nt: TGTGCCAGCAGTGCGAGCGGAACGAGCTCCTATAATTCACCCCTCCACTTT; cdr3_aa: CASSASGTSSYNSPLHF
clone_size: -; v_call: TRBV4-3; j_call: TRBJ1-4; d_call: -; cdr3_nt: TGCGCCAGCAGCCCAAGAAGTGGAGGCGCTAATGAAAAACTGTTTTTT; cdr3_aa: CASSPRSGGANEKLFF
clone_size: -; v_call: TRBV3-1/TRBV3-2; j_call: TRBJ2-1; d_call: -; cdr3_nt: TGTGCCAGCAGCCCCCCCTCCGGGACACAGGGTGAGCAGTTCTTC; cdr3_aa: CASSPPSGTQGEQFF
clone_size: -; v_call: TRBV5-1; j_call: TRBJ1-4; d_call: TRBD1; cdr3_nt: TGCGCCAGCAGCGGTACCGGGACAGGGGTCGAAAAACTGTTTTTT; cdr3_aa: CASSGTGTGVEKLFF
clone_size: once; v_call: TRBV5-5; j_call: TRBJ2-1; d_call: TRBD2; cdr3_nt: TGTGCCAGCAGCTTATCCGGGACTAGCGGGCCAAGCTCCTACAATGAGCAGTTCTTC; cdr3_aa: CASSLSGTSGPSSYNEQFF
clone_size: -; v_call: TRBV9; j_call: TRBJ1-1; d_call: -; cdr3_nt: TGTGCCAGCAGCGTAGTCGGGGCTGAAGCTTTCTTT; cdr3_aa: CASSVVGAEAFF
clone_size: -; v_call: TRBV3-1/TRBV3-2; j_call: TRBJ2-7; d_call: TRBD1; cdr3_nt: TGTGCCAGCGGACAGGGGGCGGGTGAGCAGTACTTC; cdr3_aa: CASGQGAGEQYF
clone_size: -; v_call: TRBV28; j_call: TRBJ1-5; d_call: TRBD1; cdr3_nt: TGTGCCAGCAGTTTGGGACAGATTAATCAGCCCCAGCATTTT; cdr3_aa: CASSLGQINQPQHF
clone_size: -; v_call: TRBV25-1; j_call: TRBJ1-6; d_call: TRBD1; cdr3_nt: TGTGCCAGCAGTGAACAGGGGGTTGCGAATTCACCCCTCCACTTT; cdr3_aa: CASSEQGVANSPLHF
clone_size: once; v_call: TRBV18; j_call: TRBJ2-2; d_call: TRBD1; cdr3_nt: TGTGCCAGCTCCCCACTAGGGACAGGGAACACCGGGGAGCTGTTTTTT; cdr3_aa: CASSPLGTGNTGELFF
clone_size: -; v_call: TRBV19; j_call: TRBJ2-1; d_call: TRBD2; cdr3_nt: TGTGCCAGTAGTACGACTAGCGGGGTTGATGAGCAGTTCTTC; cdr3_aa: CASSTTSGVDEQFF
clone_size: -; v_call: TRBV2; j_call: TRBJ1-1; d_call: -; cdr3_nt: TGTGCCAGCAGAGCGTTCGGACAGAACACTGAAGCTTTCTTT; cdr3_aa: CASRAFGQNTEAFF
clone_size: -; v_call: TRBV5-4; j_call: TRBJ1-1; d_call: -; cdr3_nt: TGTGCCAGCAGAAGACAGATGAACACTGAAGCTTTCTTT; cdr3_aa: CASRRQMNTEAFF
clone_size: -; v_call: TRBV4-1; j_call: TRBJ2-7; d_call: TRBD2; cdr3_nt: TGCGCCAGCAGCCAAGGGTCGGCTAGCGGGAGGTACGAGCAGTACTTC; cdr3_aa: CASSQGSASGRYEQYF
clone_size: -; v_call: TRBV7-3; j_call: TRBJ1-2; d_call: -; cdr3_nt: TGTGCCAGCAGCCCCTCGGGGTCAAGGGGCTACACCTTC; cdr3_aa: CASSPSGSRGYTF
clone_size: -; v_call: TRBV7-3; j_call: TRBJ2-3; d_call: TRBD2; cdr3_nt: TGTGCCAGCAGCTCAGAGGAGTGGGCGGGGGAAGATACGCAGTATTTT; cdr3_aa: CASSSEEWAGEDTQYF
clone_size: -; v_call: TRBV3-1/TRBV3-2; j_call: TRBJ2-1; d_call: TRBD1; cdr3_nt: TGTGCCAGCAGCCAACCCGGGACAGGGGGCCTCTACAATGAGCAGTTCTTC; cdr3_aa: CASSQPGTGGLYNEQFF
clone_size: once; v_call: TRBV28; j_call: TRBJ1-1; d_call: -; cdr3_nt: TGTGCCAGCATGGTGGGGGGGAGGACTGAAGCTTTCTTT; cdr3_aa: CASMVGGRTEAFF
clone_size: -; v_call: TRBV27; j_call: TRBJ1-4; d_call: -; cdr3_nt: TGTGCCAGCAGTTTAGTGTATAATGAAAAACTGTTTTTT; cdr3_aa: CASSLVYNEKLFF
clone_size: once; v_call: TRBV2; j_call: TRBJ1-6; d_call: TRBD1; cdr3_nt: TGTGCCAGCAGTGGACAGGGGGCCCATAATAATTCACCCCTCCACTTT; cdr3_aa: CASSGQGAHNNSPLHF
clone_size: -; v_call: TRBV5-4; j_call: TRBJ2-1; d_call: TRBD2; cdr3_nt: TGTGCCAGCAGCATTACTAGCGGGAGCAGAAATGAGCAGTTCTTC; cdr3_aa: CASSITSGSRNEQFF
clone_size: -; v_call: TRBV21-1; j_call: TRBJ2-5; d_call: -; cdr3_nt: TGTGCCAGCAGCAAAGAGGGCAGGGGACAAGAGACCCAGTACTTC; cdr3_aa: CASSKEGRGQETQYF
clone_size: once; v_call: TRBV28; j_call: TRBJ1-1; d_call: -; cdr3_nt: TGTGCCAGCAGTCTAACTAGATACAGGGCCATGAACACTGAAGCTTTCTTT; cdr3_aa: CASSLTRYRAMNTEAFF
clone_size: few; v_call: TRBV6-5; j_call: TRBJ1-2; d_call: -; cdr3_nt: TGTGCCAGCAGTTACTCGAAGACAGGCTATGGCTACACCTTC; cdr3_aa: CASSYSKTGYGYTF
clone_size: -; v_call: TRBV7-2; j_call: TRBJ1-6; d_call: -; cdr3_nt: TGTGCCAGCAGCTTAGGGGGGGGCCTGAATTCACCCCTCCACTTT; cdr3_aa: CASSLGGGLNSPLHF